This TCR beta chain was sequenced for a study of OX40 agonist ivuxolimab in advanced cancers. The CDR3 has 14 residues. Trimming removed 4 bases from V and 3 bases from J, with 11 bases in between. Germline V CDR1 and CDR2: WNHNN, SYGVQD (reference sequence). Assay used: immunoSEQ multiplex PCR; TCRdb lists only in-frame clones, some missing. Of about 75,000 clones listed, around 87% are singletons. The source is an adult with an advanced solid tumor such as melanoma, head and neck, liver or kidney cancer. The sequencing here drew on CD4+ or CD8+ T cells sorted from blood, taken in a trial of the OX40 agonist ivuxolimab. This chain uses TRBV10-1 with TRBJ2-3; tentative D call: TRBD1 (5 bases). The CDR3 region has the DNA TGCGCCAGCAGTGGGGGCCCTGGGACAGATACGCAGTATTTT. Its protein is CASSGGPGTDTQYF.